The 7 T cell receptor beta chains listed next were all sequenced from one sample in a study of T cell responses to AZD1222 COVID-19 vaccine. Here immunoSEQ multiplex PCR was the method, and the copy in TCRdb shows in-frame clones only, minus some. This sample carries 95,000 to 100,000 clones, less than 95% of them seen once, and the ten largest clones take 1.3%. Sequenced here: peripheral blood, sampled on day 0 of AZD1222 vaccination. These receptors were collected from an adult in good health.

The table lists this clone with a count of one. The rearrangement uses TRBV5-5 and TRBJ1-1; tentative D call: TRBD1 (5 bases). The length of the CDR3 is 15 residues. Trimming pared 2 bases from V and 4 bases from J, leaving 15 bases between. In germline, CDR1 is SGHKS, CDR2 YYEKEE (reference sequence). CDR3 coding DNA: TGTGCCAGCAGCTTAAACTCGGGGGAACTCACTGAAGCTTTCTTT. It codes for CASSLNSGELTEAFF.

The CDR3 DNA is TGTGCCAGCAGTTACCAGGCTCCTTCAGGGGGTAAAGCTTTCTTT. Amino acid sequence: CASSYQAPSGGKAFF. The chain carries TRBV6-5 and TRBJ1-1; 7 bases agree with TRBD1. CDR3 size: 15 residues. CDR1 is MNHEY, CDR2 SVGAGI, per germline. After removal of 2 bases from V and 9 bases from J, the junction contained 12 bases not matched to a gene.

The chain joins TRBV9 to TRBJ2-1; possibly TRBD2 for D (5 bases). Germline-derived CDR1 and CDR2 are SGDLS and YYNGEE. V was trimmed by 4 bases and J by 9 bases, leaving 17 bases between them. This CDR3 comprises 14 residues. As DNA, the CDR3 is TGTGCCAGCAGCCCAGGCGGTCCCGAGGGTGAGCAGTTCTTC. Its protein is CASSPGGPEGEQFF.

The rearrangement uses TRBV2 and TRBJ1-1, with D uncertain. This CDR3 has 10 amino acids. With 8 bases removed from V and 4 bases from J, the gap between germline ends came to 5 bases. Germline V gene sequence: CDR1 SNHLY, CDR2 FYNNEI. The CDR3 DNA reads TGTGCCAGCGGCTTCACTGAAGCTTTCTTT. This gives the protein CASGFTEAFF.

The chain joins TRBV5-1 to TRBJ2-1, with 7 bases that match TRBD1. Trimming cost V 2 bases and J 7 bases; bases outside gene matches: 0. The length of the CDR3 is 12 residues. The germline V gene encodes CDR1 SGHRS and CDR2 YFSETQ. In DNA form, the CDR3 reads TGCGCCAGCAGCTTCAGGGGGAATGAGCAGTTCTTC. Its protein is CASSFRGNEQFF. Combining the CDR3 with reference TRBV5-1 and TRBJ2-1 gives the whole variable domain KAGVTQTPRYLIKTRGQQVTLSCSPISGHRSVSWYQQTPGQGLQFLFEYFSETQRNKGNFPGRFSGRQFSNSRSEMNVSTLELGDSALYLCASSFRGNEQFFGPGTRLTVL.

The rearrangement joins TRBV28 to TRBJ1-2, with TRBD1 as a possible D gene (5 bases). Germline assignment: CDR1 MDHEN and CDR2 SYDVKM. The CDR3 spans 15 residues. V was trimmed by 7 bases and J by 0 bases, leaving 15 bases between them. The CDR3 DNA is TGTGCCAGCAAACGCCCAGGGCCAGCTAACTATGGCTACACCTTC. It encodes CASKRPGPANYGYTF.

The chain couples TRBV28 to TRBJ1-1, with 7 bases fitting TRBD1. Germline CDR1 MDHEN, CDR2 SYDVKM. With 6 bases clipped from V and 6 bases from J, the junction kept 10 bases outside the gene matches. CDR3 length equals 14 residues. In DNA, the CDR3 is TGTGCCAGCAGGTCTACAGGGGAATACGCTGAAGCTTTCTTT. Residues: CASRSTGEYAEAFF. Based on the CDR3 plus reference TRBV28 and TRBJ1-1, the full variable domain is DVKVTQSSRYLVKRTGEKVFLECVQDMDHENMFWYRQDPGLGLRLIYFSYDVKMKEKGDIPEGYSVSREKKERFSLILESASTNQTSMYLCASRSTGEYAEAFFGQGTRLTVV.